This TCR beta chain originates from a study of shared clonotypes between healthy human individuals. Study context: The study enrolled a couple of women and three men aged 18 to 49. Findings of the study overall: A reduction in generation probabilities was seen for non-shared clonotypes relative to those shared by all four donors.

This CDR3 has 12 residues. Germline assignment: CDR1 SGHRS and CDR2 YFSETQ. V gave up 4 bases and J gave up 5 bases; unmatched junction bases: 2. In the case of this clone: Antigen specificity is unknown. The sample contains more than one DNA sequence encoding this CDR3.

For sorted subsets, 200 ng DNA per replicate equaled approximately 30,000 T cell genomes. Method: immunoSEQ multiplex PCR; TCRdb's copy keeps in-frame clones and lacks some. The sample shows a few million clones, 80% to 95% of them seen only once. The J gene is TRBJ1-1, the V gene TRBV5-1; 7 nucleotides line up with TRBD1. This TCR was sampled from a man between 18 and 35 years old in good health. Some clones in this sample may be carry-over from other donors' samples. The sample was naive CD4+ T cells from PBMCs. Subset reported: CD45RA+ positively selected. CDR3 protein: CASSPQGTEAFF. In DNA, the CDR3 is TGCGCCAGCAGCCCACAGGGGACTGAAGCTTTCTTT. Complete variable domain (other parts from reference TRBV5-1 and TRBJ1-1): KAGVTQTPRYLIKTRGQQVTLSCSPISGHRSVSWYQQTPGQGLQFLFEYFSETQRNKGNFPGRFSGRQFSNSRSEMNVSTLELGDSALYLCASSPQGTEAFFGQGTRLTVV.